This TCR beta chain was identified in a study of blood T cell repertoires in COVID-19. Study information: The analysed material was cDNA or gDNA that came from T cells, B-cell-depleted T cells, or PBMCs.

The CDR3 loop spans 16 amino acids. The germline V gene encodes CDR1 SGHTA and CDR2 FQGNSA. Deletions cut 0 bases from V and 3 bases from J, with 14 bases between. TCRdb keeps only in-frame clones here, not all; method: immunoSEQ multiplex PCR. This repertoire shows under 85,000 clones, roughly 89% found once; its top ten account for around 3.4%. The chain couples TRBV7-2 to TRBJ1-1; tentatively, D is TRBD1 (6 bases). Sequences were obtained from peripheral blood. The receptor was isolated from a man aged 45-65 years with acute or convalescent COVID-19. The CDR3 DNA follows: TGTGCCAGCAGCTTAGCGCAGGGGAATACGTACACTGAAGCTTTCTTT. Its translation: CASSLAQGNTYTEAFF. The full variable domain, with the rest looked up from reference TRBV7-2 and TRBJ1-1, is GAGVSQSPSNKVTEKGKDVELRCDPISGHTALYWYRQSLGQGLEFLIYFQGNSAPDKSGLPSDRFSAERTGGSVSTLTIQRTQQEDSAVYLCASSLAQGNTYTEAFFGQGTRLTVV.